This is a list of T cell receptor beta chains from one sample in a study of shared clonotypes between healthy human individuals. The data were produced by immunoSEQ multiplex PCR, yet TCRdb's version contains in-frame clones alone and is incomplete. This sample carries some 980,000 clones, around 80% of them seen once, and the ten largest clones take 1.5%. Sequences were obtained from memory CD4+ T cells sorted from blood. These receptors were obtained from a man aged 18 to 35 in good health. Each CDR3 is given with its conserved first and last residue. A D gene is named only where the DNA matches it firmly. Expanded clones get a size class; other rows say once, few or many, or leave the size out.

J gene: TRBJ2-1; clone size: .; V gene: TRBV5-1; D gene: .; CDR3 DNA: TGCGCCAGCAGCTTGGATTTTCCGCTGGACAATGAGCAGTTCTTC; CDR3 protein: CASSLDFPLDNEQFF
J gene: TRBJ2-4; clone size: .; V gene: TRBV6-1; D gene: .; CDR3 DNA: TGTGCCAGCAGTGAAGCGGGAGCAGGAAATGTAGGCAAAAACATTCAGTACTTC; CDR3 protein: CASSEAGAGNVGKNIQYF
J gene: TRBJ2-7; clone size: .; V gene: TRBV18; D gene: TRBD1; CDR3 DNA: TGTGCCAGCTCACCAGACAGGGGTCGCGAGCAGTACTTC; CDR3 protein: CASSPDRGREQYF
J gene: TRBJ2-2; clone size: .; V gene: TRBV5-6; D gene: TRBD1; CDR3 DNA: TGTGCCAGCAGCTTGGCCAGGGGGATCGGGGAGCTGTTTTTT; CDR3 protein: CASSLARGIGELFF
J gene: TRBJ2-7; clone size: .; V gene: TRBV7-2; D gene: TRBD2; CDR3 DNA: TGTGCCAGCAGTCCTAGCGGGAGGTCCTACGAGCAGTACTTC; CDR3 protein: CASSPSGRSYEQYF
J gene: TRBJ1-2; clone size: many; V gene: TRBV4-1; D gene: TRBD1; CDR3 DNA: TGCGCCAGCAGCCGAGATACAGGGGGATCGTGGGGCTACACCTTC; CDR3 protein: CASSRDTGGSWGYTF
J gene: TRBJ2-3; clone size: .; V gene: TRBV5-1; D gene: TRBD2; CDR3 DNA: TGCGCCAGCAGTATAGCGGGGAACACAGATACGCAGTATTTT; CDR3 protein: CASSIAGNTDTQYF
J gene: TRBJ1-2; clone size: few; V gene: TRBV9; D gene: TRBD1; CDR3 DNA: TGTGCCAGCAGCGTAGGGGTCGAGGGACAGGGATATGGCTACACCTTC; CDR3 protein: CASSVGVEGQGYGYTF
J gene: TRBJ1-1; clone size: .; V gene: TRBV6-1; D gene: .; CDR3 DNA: TGTGCCAGCAGTGAAGCTGGATGGACTGAAGCTTTCTTT; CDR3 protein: CASSEAGWTEAFF
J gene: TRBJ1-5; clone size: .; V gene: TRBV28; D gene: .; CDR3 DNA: TGTGCCAGCAGTGATACCGGGACAAAAGTTCTGCCCCAGCATTTT; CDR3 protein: CASSDTGTKVLPQHF
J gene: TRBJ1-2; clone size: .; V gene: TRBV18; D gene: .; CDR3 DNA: TGTGCCAGCTCACCCGGACAACCCGACACTGGCTACACCTTC; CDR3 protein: CASSPGQPDTGYTF
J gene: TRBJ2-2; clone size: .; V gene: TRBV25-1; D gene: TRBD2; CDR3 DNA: TGTGCCAGCAGTGGGGCGGGAGGGAGGACCGGGGAGCTGTTTTTT; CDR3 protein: CASSGAGGRTGELFF
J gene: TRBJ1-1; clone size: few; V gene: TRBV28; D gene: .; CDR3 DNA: TGTGCCAGCAGTTTATTAGGGGGCACTGAAGCTTTCTTT; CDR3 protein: CASSLLGGTEAFF
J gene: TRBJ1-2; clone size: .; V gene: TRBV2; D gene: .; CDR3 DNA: TGTGCCAGCAGTGAAGAGGCAGGGAGGGGCTATGGCTACACCTTC; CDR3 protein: CASSEEAGRGYGYTF
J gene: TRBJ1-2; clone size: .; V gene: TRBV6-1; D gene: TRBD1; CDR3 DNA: TGTGCCAGCAGGGACAGGGCCGGGGACTATGGCTACACCTTC; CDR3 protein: CASRDRAGDYGYTF
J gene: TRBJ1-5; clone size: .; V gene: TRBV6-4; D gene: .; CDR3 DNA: TGTGCCAGCAGTGTAAGCAGAGATCAGCCCCAGCATTTT; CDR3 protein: CASSVSRDQPQHF
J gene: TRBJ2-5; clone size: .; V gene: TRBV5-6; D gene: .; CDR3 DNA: TGTGCCAGCAGCTCCGGGACGGAGACCCAGTACTTC; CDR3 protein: CASSSGTETQYF
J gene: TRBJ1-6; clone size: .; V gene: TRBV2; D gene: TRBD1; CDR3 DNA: TGTGCCAGCAGTGGCCAGGGGGCGGACAATTCACCCCTCCACTTT; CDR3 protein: CASSGQGADNSPLHF
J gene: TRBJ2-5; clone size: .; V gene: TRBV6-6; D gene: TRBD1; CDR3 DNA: TGTGCCAGCAGTCCGACAGGGTCGAGCCTCTACTTC; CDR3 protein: CASSPTGSSLYF
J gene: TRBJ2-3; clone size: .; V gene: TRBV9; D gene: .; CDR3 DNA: TGTGCCAGCAGCCCTGGATCAACCGAAAATACGCAGTATTTT; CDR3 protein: CASSPGSTENTQYF
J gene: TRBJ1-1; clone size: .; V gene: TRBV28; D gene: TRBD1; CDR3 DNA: TGTGCCAGCAGTTTACCCGGACAGGGGGGCACTGAAGCTTTCTTT; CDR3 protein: CASSLPGQGGTEAFF
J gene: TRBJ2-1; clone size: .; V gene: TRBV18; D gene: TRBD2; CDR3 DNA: TGTGCCAGCTCACCGGGCGGGACTACCAATGAGCAGTTCTTC; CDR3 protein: CASSPGGTTNEQFF
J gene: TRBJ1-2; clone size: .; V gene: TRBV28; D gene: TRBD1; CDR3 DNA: TGTGCCAGCTCGGACAGGGCATATGGCTACACCTTC; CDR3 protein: CASSDRAYGYTF
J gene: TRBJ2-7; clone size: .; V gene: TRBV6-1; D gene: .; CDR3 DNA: TGTGCCAGCAGACACTCTAGCTACGAGCAGTACTTC; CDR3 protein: CASRHSSYEQYF
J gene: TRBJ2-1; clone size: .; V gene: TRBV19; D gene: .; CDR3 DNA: TGTGCCAGACCCGTTTGGGACAATGAGCAGTTCTTC; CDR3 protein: CARPVWDNEQFF
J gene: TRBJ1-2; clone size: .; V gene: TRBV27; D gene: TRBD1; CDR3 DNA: TGTGCCACGAGCTCCGGGACAGGGGGCTATGGCTACACCTTC; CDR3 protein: CATSSGTGGYGYTF
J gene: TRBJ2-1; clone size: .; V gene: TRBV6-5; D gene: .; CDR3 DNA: TGTGCCAGCAGTAGATCGGGAGATCGGAATGAGCAGTTCTTC; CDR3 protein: CASSRSGDRNEQFF
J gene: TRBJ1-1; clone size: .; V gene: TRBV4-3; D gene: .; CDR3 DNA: TGCGCCAGCAGCCAACACCCTTCTGGGACGGTAAACACTGAAGCTTTCTTT; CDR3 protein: CASSQHPSGTVNTEAFF
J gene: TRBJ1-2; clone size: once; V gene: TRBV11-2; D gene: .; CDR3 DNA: TGTGCCAGCAGCTTACCCCCCCTCCAGGGTAATGGCTACACCTTC; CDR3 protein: CASSLPPLQGNGYTF
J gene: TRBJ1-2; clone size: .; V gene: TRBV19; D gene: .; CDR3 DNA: TGTGCCAGTAGTCAAAGCCCTAACTATGGCTACACCTTC; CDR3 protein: CASSQSPNYGYTF
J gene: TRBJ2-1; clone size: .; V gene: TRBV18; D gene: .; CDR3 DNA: TGTGCCAGCTCACCGCTCGACAATGAGCAGTTCTTC; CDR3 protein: CASSPLDNEQFF
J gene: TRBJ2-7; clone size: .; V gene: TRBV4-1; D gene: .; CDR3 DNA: TGCGCCAGCAGCCAAGATAAGTTCTACGAGCAGTACTTC; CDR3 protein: CASSQDKFYEQYF
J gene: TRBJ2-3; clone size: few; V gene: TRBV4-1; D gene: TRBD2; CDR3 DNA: TGCGCCAGCAGCCAAGAGGCCAGCGGGGTTGTCACAGATACGCAGTATTTT; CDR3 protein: CASSQEASGVVTDTQYF